The 16 T cell receptor beta chains reported below all come from one sample, sequenced in a study of T cell responses to AZD1222 COVID-19 vaccine. The repertoire was sequenced with immunoSEQ multiplex PCR; TCRdb's copy has only in-frame clones and lacks some. The sample consists of under 150,000 clones, approximately 90% of them appearing once. The sample consisted of peripheral blood, taken on day 0 of AZD1222 vaccination. Source of these receptors: an adult in good health.

This chain joins TRBV9 and TRBJ1-6; 7 bases align to TRBD1. Germline V gene sequence: CDR1 SGDLS, CDR2 YYNGEE. The CDR3 consists of 15 residues. Unmatched junction bases numbered 5, after V lost 3 bases and J lost 5 bases. The CDR3 nucleotides are TGTGCCAGCAGCGCGACAGGGCGGGATAATTCACCCCTCCACTTT. Translating gives CASSATGRDNSPLHF.

The rearrangement joins TRBV7-2 to TRBJ2-7; D is tentatively TRBD1 or TRBD2 (5 bases each). The V and J ends lost 5 bases and 2 bases respectively, with 13 bases between them. Per the germline V gene, CDR1 is SGHTA and CDR2 is FQGNSA. The CDR3 covers 14 residues. CDR3 region: CASSPLGRTYEQYF. DNA of the CDR3: TGTGCCAGCAGCCCCCTGGGACGGACCTACGAGCAGTACTTC.

This chain links TRBV5-4 with TRBJ2-1; D possibly uses TRBD1 or TRBD2 (5 bases each). The germline V and J ends were trimmed by 0 bases and 7 bases, with 14 bases remaining between them. Per germline, CDR1 SGHNT and CDR2 YYREEE (reference sequence). The length of the CDR3 is 15 residues. CDR3 sequence reads: CASSLVRGPKNEQFF. The DNA of the CDR3 is TGTGCCAGCAGCTTGGTTAGGGGACCTAAGAATGAGCAGTTCTTC. The full variable domain, its missing parts supplied by reference TRBV5-4 and TRBJ2-1, is ETGVTQSPTHLIKTRGQQVTLRCSSQSGHNTVSWYQQALGQGPQFIFQYYREEENGRGNFPPRFSGLQFPNYSSELNVNALELDDSALYLCASSLVRGPKNEQFFGPGTRLTVL.

The J gene is TRBJ1-2, the V gene TRBV9; TRBD1 matches at 7 bases. The CDR3 has 14 residues. With 2 bases clipped from V and 2 bases from J, the junction kept 3 bases outside the gene matches. The germline V gene has CDR1 SGDLS and CDR2 YYNGEE. The CDR3 loop reads CASSVGTANYGYTF. CDR3 bases: TGTGCCAGCAGCGTGGGGACAGCGAACTATGGCTACACCTTC.

V gene TRBV7-2 combines with J gene TRBJ1-3; the D is unclear. This CDR3 is built from 17 residues. Trimming took 1 base from V and 4 from J, leaving 17 bases between them. Germline V gives CDR1 SGHTA, CDR2 FQGNSA. CDR3 region: CASSLESGLEGGNTIYF. The CDR3 DNA reads as TGTGCCAGCAGCTTAGAGTCCGGCCTAGAGGGCGGAAACACCATATATTTT.

V usage is TRBV7-2 and J usage is TRBJ2-5; D possibly corresponds to TRBD1 (6 bases). This CDR3 spans 14 amino acids. V lost 1 base and J 9 bases, leaving 15 bases between the germline ends. In germline, CDR1 is SGHTA, CDR2 FQGNSA. DNA for the CDR3: TGTGCCAGCAGCTTAGACAGGGTCCCAGGGGCCCAGTACTTC. This translates into CASSLDRVPGAQYF.

As DNA, the CDR3 is TGTGCCAGCAGAGCGACAGGGAACACCGGGGAGCTGTTTTTT. Translating it yields CASRATGNTGELFF. This chain links TRBV25-1 with TRBJ2-2; maybe TRBD1 (6 bases). Germline V CDR1 and CDR2: MGHDK, SYGVNS. The CDR3 length is 14 residues. Trimming took off 6 bases at V and 1 base at J, with 9 bases between the two ends.

The J gene is TRBJ2-5, the V gene TRBV7-9; D is perhaps TRBD2 (6 bases). CDR3 length: 14 residues. Germline CDR1 is SEHNR and CDR2 is FQNEAQ (reference sequence). Trimming took off 6 bases at V and 0 bases at J, with 11 bases between the two ends. The CDR3 DNA reads TGTGCCAGCAGTCGTGGAGGGGACCAAGAGACCCAGTACTTC. Translated: CASSRGGDQETQYF.

This rearrangement joins TRBV18 to TRBJ1-2; weak D call: TRBD1 (5 bases). This CDR3 has 13 amino acids. V lost 3 bases and J 2 bases, leaving 7 bases between the germline ends. Looked up from germline, CDR1 is KGHSH and CDR2 is LQKENI. The CDR3 loop reads CASSPWDNYGYTF. In nucleotides, the CDR3 is TGTGCCAGCTCACCCTGGGACAACTATGGCTACACCTTC.

V and J are TRBV19 and TRBJ1-4; perhaps TRBD1 as D (5 bases). The V gene's germline CDR1 is LNHDA and CDR2 SQIVND (reference sequence). V dropped 4 bases and J dropped 8 bases, with 11 bases sitting between them. This CDR3 contains 13 residues. The CDR3 DNA reads TGTGCCAGTAGTAGCCAGGGAGGGGAAAAACTGTTTTTT. Its translation: CASSSQGGEKLFF.

The chain joins TRBV5-1 to TRBJ2-3; 7 positions match TRBD1. Germline V lookup: CDR1 SGHRS, CDR2 YFSETQ. V dropped 0 bases and J dropped 6; count of bases not matched to a gene: 4. The CDR3 runs 14 residues. The CDR3 DNA sequence: TGCGCCAGCAGCTTGGAACAGGGGTGGGATACGCAGTATTTT. Its protein is CASSLEQGWDTQYF.

This clone was counted a few times. The chain recombines TRBV6-2 or TRBV6-3 with TRBJ2-2; D might be TRBD1 or TRBD2, each matching 5 bases. Germline loops: CDR1 MNHEY, CDR2 SVGEGT. V was clipped by 1 base and J by 5 bases, with 8 bases between them. CDR3 size: 14 residues. The CDR3 reads CASSYYGGTGELFF. The CDR3 bases are TGTGCCAGCAGTTACTATGGGGGAACCGGGGAGCTGTTTTTT.

The chain links TRBV6-8 to TRBJ1-1; possibly TRBD1 for D (5 bases). Germline lookup yields CDR1 MNHGY and CDR2 SAAAGT. V lost 6 bases, J lost 1 base, and 9 bases lay in between. The CDR3 consists of 13 residues. CDR3 region: CASSLTANTEAFF. As DNA, the CDR3 is TGTGCCAGCAGCTTGACAGCGAACACTGAAGCTTTCTTT.

The V gene is TRBV7-6, the J gene TRBJ2-3; D not resolved. This CDR3 is built from 15 residues. CDR1 is SGHVS, CDR2 FNYEAQ, per germline. V was clipped by 3 bases and J by 0 bases, with 10 bases between them. The CDR3 is CASSLASTSTDTQYF. CDR3 coding DNA: TGTGCCAGCAGCTTGGCTAGTACTAGCACAGATACGCAGTATTTT. Drawing the rest from reference TRBV7-6 and TRBJ2-3, the complete variable domain is GAGVSQSPRYKVTKRGQDVALRCDPISGHVSLYWYRQALGQGPEFLTYFNYEAQQDKSGLPNDRFSAERPEGSISTLTIQRTEQRDSAMYRCASSLASTSTDTQYFGPGTRLTVL.

The genes are TRBV7-3 and TRBJ2-3; perhaps TRBD2 as D (7 bases). The CDR3 consists of 14 residues. CDR1 SGHTA and CDR2 FQGTGA come from the germline V gene. The V end lost 5 bases, the J end lost 9 bases, and 18 bases lay between the germline ends. The CDR3 bases are TGTGCCAGCAGCCCACTGGGAGGGGGTGTGACGCAGTATTTT. This gives the protein CASSPLGGGVTQYF.

This clone was picked up one time. The rearrangement uses TRBV5-5 and TRBJ1-5; D call uncertain. The CDR3 totals 14 residues. The V gene lost 2 bases and the J gene lost 6 bases, with 12 bases spanning the gap. The germline V gene has CDR1 SGHKS and CDR2 YYEKEE (reference sequence). CDR3 nucleotides: TGTGCCAGCAGCTTTCGGGCCGAGGGTCAGCCCCAGCATTTT. This codes for CASSFRAEGQPQHF.